The rows below give T cell receptor beta chains drawn from one sample of a study of beta chain features in type 1 diabetes. Repertoires were generated with immunoSEQ multiplex PCR, while TCRdb's copy carries only in-frame clones and drops some. The data show some 250,000 clones, 25% to 30% seen once. Input material: central memory CD4+ T cells from blood. These receptors all stem from a man younger than 40 in good health. Each CDR3 is given with its conserved first and last residue.

V gene | CDR3 protein
TRBV30 | CAWNRAGGYTF
TRBV18 | CASSGSGSRNEQFF
TRBV4-2 | CASSHPGGSNQPQHF
TRBV5-4 | CASSLFREQYF
TRBV5-4 | CASSFSGGYTDTQYF
TRBV29-1 | CSVARATNEQFF
TRBV6-6 | CASSTTSPLTYEQYF
TRBV4-2 | CASSQAEASGNTIYF
TRBV2 | CASSGRGIFTDTQYF
TRBV5-1 | CASSLDRMGTDTQYF
TRBV29-1 | CSAGQSYGYTF
TRBV23-1 | CASSSTKPQGITSYEQYF
TRBV4-3 | CASSPGQQETQYF
TRBV15 | CATSRDGSGMIF
TRBV6-1 | CASDRGNTGELFF
TRBV6-5 | CASRPPWVTEAFF
TRBV5-1 | CASSLEPFDTEAFF